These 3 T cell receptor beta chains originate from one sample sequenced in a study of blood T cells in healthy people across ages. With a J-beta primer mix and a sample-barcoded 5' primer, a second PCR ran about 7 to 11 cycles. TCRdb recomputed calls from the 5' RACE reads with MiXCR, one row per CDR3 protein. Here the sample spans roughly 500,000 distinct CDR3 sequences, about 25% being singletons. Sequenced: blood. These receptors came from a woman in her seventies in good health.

CDR3 amino acids: CASSPSQDRAYEQYF. CDR3 in DNA: TGTGCCAGCAGTCCTTCCCAGGACAGGGCCTACGAGCAGTACTTC. The chain is built from TRBV13 and TRBJ2-5; 8 positions match TRBD1. Judging by the DNA end, TRBJ2-7 fits better; the J call may be wrong. The germline CDR1 and CDR2 sequences are PRHDT and FYEKMQ (reference sequence). There are 15 residues in the CDR3.

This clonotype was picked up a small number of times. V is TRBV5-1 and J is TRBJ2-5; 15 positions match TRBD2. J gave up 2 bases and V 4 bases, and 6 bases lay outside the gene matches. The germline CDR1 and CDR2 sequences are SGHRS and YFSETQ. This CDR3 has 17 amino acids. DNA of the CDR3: TGCGCCAGCAGCGCGGGGACTAGCGGGGGGCAACAAGAGACCCAGTACTTC. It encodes CASSAGTSGGQQETQYF.

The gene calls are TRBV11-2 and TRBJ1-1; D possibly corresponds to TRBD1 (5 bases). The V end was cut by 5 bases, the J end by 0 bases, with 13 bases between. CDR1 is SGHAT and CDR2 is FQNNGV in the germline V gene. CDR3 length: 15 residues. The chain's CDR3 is CASSPRGNVNTEAFF. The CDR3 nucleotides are TGTGCCAGCAGCCCGCGGGGGAACGTGAACACTGAAGCTTTCTTT.